A single sample is the source of the 10 T cell receptor beta chains below, sequenced in a study of blood T cells in healthy people across ages. The second PCR ran about 7 to 12 cycles with a sample-barcoded 5' primer and J-beta primers. MiXCR, applied by TCRdb to the 5' RACE reads, yields one record per CDR3 protein. The sample includes roughly 800,000 distinct CDR3 sequences, 55% to 75% of them seen just once. The material sequenced was blood. Source of these receptors: a man under 40 in good health.

V and J are TRBV2 and TRBJ1-2; 10 positions agree with TRBD1. This CDR3 has 15 amino acids. Germline-derived CDR1 and CDR2 are SNHLY and FYNNEI. Trimming took 7 bases from V and 4 from J; bases not matched to a gene: 9. The CDR3 nucleotides read TGTGCCAGCACGATACTGGGACAGGGGAGCTATGGCTACACCTTC. It translates to CASTILGQGSYGYTF.

The chain couples TRBV7-2 to TRBJ2-6; no definite D call. The germline V gene has CDR1 SGHTA and CDR2 FQGNSA. This CDR3 has 17 residues. V shed 1 base and J shed 1 base, with 11 bases lying between them. The CDR3 sequence: CASSLVRVGSGANVLTF. In DNA form, the CDR3 reads TGTGCCAGCAGCTTAGTGCGCGTGGGGTCTGGGGCCAACGTCCTGACTTTC.

The chain joins TRBV20-1 to TRBJ2-5; 7 nucleotides match TRBD1. The J call is uncertain, as TRBJ2-7 better fits the DNA end. The CDR3 spans 13 residues. Germline V lookup: CDR1 DFQATT, CDR2 SNEGSKA (reference sequence). The CDR3 DNA follows: TGCAGTGCTGAATCAACAGGGGACCACGAGCAGTACTTC. Translation gives CSAESTGDHEQYF.

This clonotype was counted only a few times. The rearrangement links TRBV3-1 to TRBJ1-4, with a tentative D call TRBD1 (5 bases). The CDR3 runs 14 residues. The V gene lost 1 base and the J gene lost 4 bases, with 7 bases spanning the gap. CDR1 and CDR2 from the germline V gene are LGHDT and YNNKEL (reference sequence). CDR3 sequence: CASSQGGINEKLFF. CDR3 in DNA: TGTGCCAGCAGCCAAGGGGGGATTAATGAAAAACTGTTTTTT.

This clonotype appeared a few times. This chain connects TRBV7-2 to TRBJ2-1; the match to TRBD2 covers 8 bases. The germline V gene encodes CDR1 SGHTA and CDR2 FQGNSA. This CDR3 is 13 amino acids long. V lost 8 bases, J lost 10 bases, and 10 bases stayed unmatched. In DNA, the CDR3 is TGTGCCAGCGCCGCGACCCCGGGGGGGGAGCAGTTCTTC. The encoded protein is CASAATPGGEQFF.

The CDR3: CASFRGGASNEQYF. The CDR3 nucleotides read TGTGCCAGTTTTCGGGGGGGCGCTTCGAACGAGCAGTACTTC. V usage is TRBV2 and J usage is TRBJ2-7; TRBD2 matches at 8 bases. The CDR3 sequence is 14 residues long. The trim removed 9 bases at V and 5 bases at J, leaving 12 bases unmatched. CDR1 and CDR2 (germline): SNHLY, FYNNEI.

The V gene is TRBV7-2, the J gene TRBJ2-7; D may be TRBD1 (5 bases). Germline V gene sequence: CDR1 SGHTA, CDR2 FQGNSA. This CDR3 comprises 16 residues. V lost 3 bases and J lost 1, with 16 bases in between. The CDR3 nucleotides read TGTGCCAGCAGCTTTTCTGGGGCAGCGTCTTCCTACGAGCAGTACTTC. As protein: CASSFSGAASSYEQYF.

This clonotype appeared many times. The V and J genes are TRBV7-2 and TRBJ2-6; TRBD1 might be the D (5 bases). The V end was cut by 5 bases, the J end by 1 base, with 15 bases between. From germline, CDR1 is SGHTA and CDR2 FQGNSA. The CDR3 runs to 17 residues. The CDR3 DNA sequence: TGTGCCAGCAGCCAAGACGCCCCAGGGTCTGGGGCCAACGTCCTGACTTTC. It yields the protein CASSQDAPGSGANVLTF.

The chain links TRBV10-3 to TRBJ2-3, with D possibly TRBD2 on 6 matching bases. Looked up from germline, CDR1 is ENHRY and CDR2 is SYGVKD. Trimming cost V 9 bases and J 4 bases, with 17 bases left between them. The CDR3 has 14 residues. The CDR3 region has the DNA TGTGCCATACCTACCGGGACTCCGCCAGATACGCAGTATTTT. Amino acid sequence: CAIPTGTPPDTQYF.

This clonotype was seen once. The chain joins TRBV20-1 to TRBJ1-5; unclear D gene. The CDR3 is 15 amino acids. Trimming removed 6 bases at V and 1 base at J, with 16 bases between. The germline gives CDR1 DFQATT, CDR2 SNEGSKA (reference sequence). CDR3 amino acids: CSAADTRRSNQPQHF. DNA for the CDR3: TGCAGTGCCGCAGACACGCGTCGGAGCAATCAGCCCCAGCATTTT.